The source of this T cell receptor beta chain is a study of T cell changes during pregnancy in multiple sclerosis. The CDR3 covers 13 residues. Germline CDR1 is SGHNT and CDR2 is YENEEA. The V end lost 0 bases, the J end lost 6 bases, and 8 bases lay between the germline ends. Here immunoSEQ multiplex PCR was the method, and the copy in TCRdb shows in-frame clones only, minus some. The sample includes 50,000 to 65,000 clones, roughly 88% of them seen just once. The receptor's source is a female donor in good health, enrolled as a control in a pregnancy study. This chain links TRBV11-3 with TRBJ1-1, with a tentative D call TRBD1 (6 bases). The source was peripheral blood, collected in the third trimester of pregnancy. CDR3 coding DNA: TGTGCCAGCAGCTTAGAGACAGGTGCTGAAGCTTTCTTT. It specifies CASSLETGAEAFF. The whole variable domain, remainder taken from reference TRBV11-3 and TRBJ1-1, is EAGVVQSPRYKIIEKKQPVAFWCNPISGHNTLYWYLQNLGQGPELLIRYENEEAVDDSQLPKDRFSAERLKGVDSTLKIQPAELGDSAVYLCASSLETGAEAFFGQGTRLTVV.